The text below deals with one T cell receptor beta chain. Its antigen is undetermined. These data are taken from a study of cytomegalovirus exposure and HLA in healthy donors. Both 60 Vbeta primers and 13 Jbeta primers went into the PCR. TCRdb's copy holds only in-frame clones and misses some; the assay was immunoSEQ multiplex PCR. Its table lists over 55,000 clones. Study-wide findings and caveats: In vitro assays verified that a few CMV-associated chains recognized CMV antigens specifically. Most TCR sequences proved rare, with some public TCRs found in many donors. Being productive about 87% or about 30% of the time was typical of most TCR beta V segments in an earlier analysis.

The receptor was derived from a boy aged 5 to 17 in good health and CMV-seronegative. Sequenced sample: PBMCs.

CDR3 in DNA: TGTGCCAGCAGCGTAGGGGGCTCTCCCACAGATACGCAGTATTTT. Protein: CASSVGGSPTDTQYF. The J gene is TRBJ2-3, the V gene TRBV9; possible D gene TRBD1, 5 bases. Germline V gene data show CDR1 as SGDLS and CDR2 as YYNGEE. Trimming shortened V by 0 bases and J by 2 bases, and 10 bases separated the two germline ends. The CDR3 consists of 15 residues.